What follows describes a single T cell receptor (beta chain). Its antigen is unidentified. Germline V gives CDR1 PRHDT, CDR2 FYEKMQ (reference sequence). This CDR3 has 14 residues. The data were taken from a study of CXCR3-negative and CXCR3-positive naive CD8 T cells. The libraries of TRB cDNA were prepared using 5' RACE with UMI labels. No DNA is given; TCRdb re-called the 5' RACE reads and lists each CDR3 protein once. The table lists tens of thousands of distinct CDR3 sequences. Whole-study results and caveats: The TRB CDR3s that CXCR3-positive naive cells carried were more hydrophobic than those of CXCR3-negative naive cells.

The V call is TRBV13, the J call TRBJ1-4. This sequence was found in a human donor in good health. Some clones in this sample may be carry-over from other donors' samples. Sequencing used naive CXCR3+ CD8+ T cells from blood. Documented subset: CD45RO-CCR7+CD27+CD95- naive CD8+ T cells expressing CXCR3 (TNR3+). The CDR3 here is CASSSGREEEKLFF.